The T cell receptor (beta chain) under discussion was sequenced for a study of blood T cell repertoires in COVID-19. In the study overall: Some COVID-19 samples were acute and others convalescent; all came from the United States, Italy and Spain. T cells, B-cell-depleted T cells, or PBMCs supplied cDNA or gDNA.

In the study's own analysis: Reference gene primer amplification gave estimated nucleated cell counts. Repertoires were generated with immunoSEQ multiplex PCR, while TCRdb's copy carries only in-frame clones and drops some. V, J and clone size are those of that table, while D and trimming were read from the DNA. The data show around 250,000 clones, roughly 90% seen once. This CDR3 is 15 amino acids long. CDR1 is SGHDT, CDR2 YYEEEE, per germline. V lost 1 base to trimming and J lost 3 bases, with 11 bases between them. The chain employs TRBV5-6 and TRBJ1-3, with no clear D. This TCR came from a man in his 60s with acute or convalescent COVID-19. The sequenced sample consisted of peripheral blood. The DNA of the CDR3 is TGTGCCAGCAGCTTGCCCATTTCGGGTGGAAACACCATATATTTT. Its translation is CASSLPISGGNTIYF.